These T cell receptor beta chains were read from a single sample in a study of T cell changes during pregnancy in multiple sclerosis. Sequenced by immunoSEQ multiplex PCR; TCRdb stores in-frame clones only, minus some. The repertoire includes tens of thousands of clones, less than 95% of them detected once, and around 6.8% sits in the top ten. Specimen: peripheral blood, collected in the third trimester of pregnancy. The receptor source for this set is a female donor in good health, enrolled as a control in a pregnancy study. The CDR3 runs from the conserved cysteine through the conserved F or W. A D gene is named only where the DNA matches it firmly. Not every row has a clone size; where given, it reads once, few, many or a size class.

>TRBV30|TRBJ1-1|-|-|16
TGTGCCTGGAGTACATTTGGAGGGGATTGGAACACTGAAGCTTTCTTT
CAWSTFGGDWNTEAFF
>TRBV29-1|TRBJ1-3|-|-|15
TGCAGCGTTGTGAGTCACGGGAGCTCTGGAAACACCATATATTTT
CSVVSHGSSGNTIYF
>TRBV5-6|TRBJ2-7|TRBD2|-|16
TGTGCCAGCAGCTTGTTTGAGCGGGGGGGCCTCGACGAGCAGTACTTC
CASSLFERGGLDEQYF
>TRBV18|TRBJ2-7|TRBD1|-|16
TGTGCCAGCTCAACGCAGTCGGGACAGGGGATAGGAGAGCAGTACTTC
CASSTQSGQGIGEQYF
>TRBV7-2|TRBJ2-1|TRBD2|-|15
TGTGCCAGCAGCTTAGCGCGCCGGGCGGGGGATGAGCAGTTCTTC
CASSLARRAGDEQFF
>TRBV27|TRBJ2-3|-|-|17
TGTGCCAGCAGTTCTATGATACGACAGGTAGGGGCAGATACGCAGTATTTT
CASSSMIRQVGADTQYF
>TRBV9|TRBJ2-5|TRBD2|-|16
TGTGCCAGCAGCACTTATAGCGGGGGGGCAGGAGAGACCCAGTACTTC
CASSTYSGGAGETQYF
>TRBV28|TRBJ1-2|-|-|12
TGTGCCAGCAGGGTGGCTGCCTATGGCTACACCTTC
CASRVAAYGYTF
>TRBV29-1|TRBJ2-7|TRBD1|-|13
TGCAGCGTCGGACAGGGCCCCACCTACGAGCAGTACTTC
CSVGQGPTYEQYF
>TRBV4-1|TRBJ1-1|-|once|17
TGCGCCAGCAGCCAATTGGGACTTCGAGGAGATGACACTGAAGCTTTCTTT
CASSQLGLRGDDTEAFF
>TRBV19|TRBJ1-4|-|-|13
TGTGCCAGTAGTTTGGGGGGAAATGAAAAACTGTTTTTT
CASSLGGNEKLFF
>TRBV5-1|TRBJ2-7|-|-|13
TGCGCCAGCAGCTTGGAGCCGGTTTACGAGCAGTACTTC
CASSLEPVYEQYF
>TRBV30|TRBJ2-7|-|-|13
TGTGCCTGGAGTGCCCTCGGAGGGACCGAGCAGTACTTC
CAWSALGGTEQYF
>TRBV7-8|TRBJ1-2|-|-|13
TGTGCCAGCAGTCTAGGGGGGGTAGATGGCTACACCTTC
CASSLGGVDGYTF
>TRBV10-3|TRBJ1-3|-|once|15
TGTGCCATCAGTGGACAGTTGCCCTCTGGAAACACCATATATTTT
CAISGQLPSGNTIYF
>TRBV14|TRBJ1-1|-|-|14
TGTGCCAGCAGCCAAGGGGGGGGGTACACTGAAGCTTTCTTT
CASSQGGGYTEAFF
>TRBV7-6|TRBJ1-5|TRBD1|-|15
TGTGCCAGCAGCACCGGGACAGGGAACAATCAGCCCCAGCATTTT
CASSTGTGNNQPQHF
>TRBV5-1|TRBJ1-2|TRBD1|-|16
TGCGCCAGCAGCTTAGGTCACAGGGGAGGAAACTATGGCTACACCTTC
CASSLGHRGGNYGYTF
>TRBV7-2|TRBJ1-3|-|-|15
TGTGCCAGCAGCTTAGGGCAAAGCTCTGGAAACACCATATATTTT
CASSLGQSSGNTIYF
>TRBV11-3|TRBJ2-7|TRBD2|-|13
TGTGCCAGCAGGACTAGCGGCACCTACGAGCAGTACTTC
CASRTSGTYEQYF
>TRBV4-1|TRBJ1-6|-|once|18
TGCGCCAGCAGCCAACAGGGGAGTGGGAGCTCCTATAATTCACCCCTCCACTTT
CASSQQGSGSSYNSPLHF
>TRBV4-3|TRBJ2-2|TRBD2|-|17
TGCGCCAGCAGCCACAGTATTAGCGGGGGGGGCACCGGGGAGCTGTTTTTT
CASSHSISGGGTGELFF
>TRBV7-8|TRBJ2-1|TRBD2|once|19
TGTGCCAGCAGCCATGACCTTCTTGATGGGACTAGCGGACGGGGGGGGCAGTTCTTC
CASSHDLLDGTSGRGGQFF
>TRBV19|TRBJ2-7|TRBD1|-|14
TGTGCCACCAAAACGACAGGGAATATTTACGAGCAGTACTTC
CATKTTGNIYEQYF
>TRBV9|TRBJ2-7|TRBD1|-|15
TGTGCCAGCAGCCCCGAACCACAGGGGGCTTACGAGCAGTACTTC
CASSPEPQGAYEQYF
>TRBV9|TRBJ1-6|TRBD1|-|14
TGTGCCAGCAGCTTCCGGGACAGCAATTCACCCCTCCACTTT
CASSFRDSNSPLHF
>TRBV9|TRBJ2-5|TRBD2|-|17
TGTGCCAGCAGCCCCCGGGGTGCTAGCGGAAGGGGAGAGACCCAGTACTTC
CASSPRGASGRGETQYF
>TRBV18|TRBJ2-5|TRBD2|-|15
TGTGCCAGCTCACCTGATACCGGGGGGAGGAGTATCCAGTACTTC
CASSPDTGGRSIQYF